This T cell receptor beta chain appears in the sequencing data of a study of healthy donors' naive CD4 and CD8 T cells. Regarding the study as a whole: Alpha and beta chains were sequenced in bulk without pairing.

Of note for this clonotype: Its antigen is unidentified.

A linear amplification protocol produced the TCR libraries from 500 ng of total RNA. In TCRdb, the reads were re-called with MiXCR into one record per CDR3 protein. The table includes 200,000 or so distinct CDR3 sequences, about 74% detected once. The sequencing input was naive CD4+ and CD8+ T cells sorted from blood, pooled from several donors. This TCR came from a pool of human donors in good health; the sample pools cells from several healthy donors.

The CDR3 here is CASSAPPNTEAFF. The CDR3 nucleotides are TGCGCCAGCAGCGCACCACCTAACACTGAAGCTTTCTTT. This chain connects TRBV5-1 to TRBJ1-1; the D is unclear. Germline V CDR1 and CDR2: SGHRS, YFSETQ. Trimming cost V 4 bases and J 2 bases, with 9 bases left between them. This CDR3 spans 13 amino acids.